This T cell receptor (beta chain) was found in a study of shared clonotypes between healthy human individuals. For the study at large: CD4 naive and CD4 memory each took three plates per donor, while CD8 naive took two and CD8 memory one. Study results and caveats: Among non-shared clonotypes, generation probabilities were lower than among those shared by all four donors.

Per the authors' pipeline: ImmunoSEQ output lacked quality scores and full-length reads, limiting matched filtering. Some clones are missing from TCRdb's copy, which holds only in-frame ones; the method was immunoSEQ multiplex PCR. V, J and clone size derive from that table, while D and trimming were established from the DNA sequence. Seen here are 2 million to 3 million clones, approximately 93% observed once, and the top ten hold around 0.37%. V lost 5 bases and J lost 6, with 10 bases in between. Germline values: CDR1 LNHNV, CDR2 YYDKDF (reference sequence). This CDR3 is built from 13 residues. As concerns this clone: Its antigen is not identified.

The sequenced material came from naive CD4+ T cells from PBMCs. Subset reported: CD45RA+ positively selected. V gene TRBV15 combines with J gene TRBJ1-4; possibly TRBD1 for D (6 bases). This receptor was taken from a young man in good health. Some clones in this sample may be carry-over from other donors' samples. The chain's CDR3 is CATSGGQYEKLFF. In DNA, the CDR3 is TGTGCCACCAGCGGGGGGCAGTATGAAAAACTGTTTTTT.